Included here is one T cell receptor (beta chain) sequence, with context. The CDR3 does not close with the conserved phenylalanine or tryptophan, likely indicating a read error. Because the CDR3's place on the DNA is in doubt, the DNA is left out and the CDR3 is given as listed by TCRdb. 11 amino acids form the CDR3, both terminal residues included. Germline CDR1 KGHSH, CDR2 LQKENI. These data are taken from a study of identical twins. A single record per CDR3 protein comes from TCRdb applying MiXCR to the 5' RACE reads. The sample has about 660,000 distinct CDR3 sequences, about 9.4% seen once; the top ten hold 0.98%. These same records also appear under a second study, on yellow fever vaccine responses in identical twins.

The chain carries TRBV18 and TRBJ2-3; the table's D call of TRBD1 was not tested on the DNA. The sequenced sample consisted of PBMCs. The sequence came from a woman under 30 in good health. CDR3 amino acids: CASSPLGPGVL.